These 31 T cell receptor beta chains came from one sample sequenced in a study of shared clonotypes between healthy human individuals. Here immunoSEQ multiplex PCR was the method, and the copy in TCRdb shows in-frame clones only, minus some. This sample has millions of clones, with around nine tenths found just once. Sequenced input: naive CD4+ T cells sorted from blood. The subset was: CD45RA+ positively selected. All receptors come from a man aged 18 to 30 in good health.

The V call is TRBV18, the J call TRBJ2-7, with 12 bases aligning to TRBD1. V was clipped by 3 bases and J by 5 bases; unmatched bases: 5. CDR3 length: 15 residues. CDR1 is KGHSH and CDR2 is LQKENI in the germline V gene. The CDR3 region has the DNA TGTGCCAGCTCACCGCTGGGACAGGGGGCCAACGAGCAGTACTTC. It translates to CASSPLGQGANEQYF.

This chain uses TRBV5-5 with TRBJ1-5; no reliable D call. Per germline, CDR1 SGHKS and CDR2 YYEKEE (reference sequence). This CDR3 has 14 amino acids. V shed 2 bases and J shed 1 base, with 7 bases lying between them. Written as DNA, the CDR3 is TGTGCCAGCAGCTTCTTGGACAGCAATCAGCCCCAGCATTTT. Translated: CASSFLDSNQPQHF.

The chain is built from TRBV5-1 and TRBJ2-2; D not resolved. CDR1 SGHRS and CDR2 YFSETQ come from the germline V gene. This CDR3 comprises 16 residues. Trimming shortened V by 1 base and J by 6 bases, and 16 bases separated the two germline ends. CDR3 in DNA: TGCGCCAGCAGCTTGTTCACTTCACCAACCGCCGGGGAGCTGTTTTTT. Translated: CASSLFTSPTAGELFF.

J is TRBJ2-7 and V is TRBV7-9; 9 bases map to TRBD1. V shed 1 base and J 4 bases; nucleotides not matched to a gene: 8. CDR3 length equals 16 residues. CDR1 SEHNR and CDR2 FQNEAQ come from the germline V gene (reference sequence). Here the CDR3 reads CASSLGGTGTKYEQYF. The CDR3 nucleotides read TGTGCCAGCAGCTTAGGGGGGACAGGGACTAAGTACGAGCAGTACTTC.

The chain employs TRBV7-2 and TRBJ2-3, with D possibly TRBD2 on 5 matching bases. This CDR3 is built from 12 residues. CDR1 is SGHTA, CDR2 FQGNSA, per germline. Trimming took off 4 bases at V and 14 bases at J, with 16 bases between the two ends. The CDR3 DNA sequence: TGTGCCAGCAGCTCCGGACTCGAAGGCTGGTATTTT. Its translation: CASSSGLEGWYF.

This clone was counted a single time. The V gene is TRBV15, the J gene TRBJ1-2; D gene ambiguous. The CDR3 is 12 residues long. Germline CDR1 and CDR2: LNHNV and YYDKDF (reference sequence). V was pared by 4 bases and J by 2 bases, with 5 bases between. CDR3 nucleotides: TGTGCCACCAGCATGGGCAACTATGGCTACACCTTC. Translation: CATSMGNYGYTF.

The CDR3 bases are TGCGCCAGCAGCTACCTACGACAGGAGACTGGGGCCAACGTCCTGACTTTC. This translates into CASSYLRQETGANVLTF. The chain carries TRBV5-1 and TRBJ2-6; D is possibly TRBD1 (6 bases). The CDR3 totals 17 residues. The V end was cut by 3 bases, the J end by 2 bases, with 15 bases between. The germline CDR1 and CDR2 sequences are SGHRS and YFSETQ.

The rearrangement joins TRBV7-2 to TRBJ2-5, with 13 bases matching TRBD2. Per germline, CDR1 SGHTA and CDR2 FQGNSA. This CDR3 comprises 16 residues. The trim removed 4 bases at V and 5 bases at J, leaving 7 bases unmatched. The CDR3 sequence is CASSYPRTSGSETQYF. The CDR3 coding sequence is TGTGCCAGCAGCTACCCCAGGACTAGCGGGAGTGAGACCCAGTACTTC. Complete variable domain (other parts from reference TRBV7-2 and TRBJ2-5): GAGVSQSPSNKVTEKGKDVELRCDPISGHTALYWYRQSLGQGLEFLIYFQGNSAPDKSGLPSDRFSAERTGGSVSTLTIQRTQQEDSAVYLCASSYPRTSGSETQYFGPGTRLLVL.

The J gene is TRBJ2-7, the V gene TRBV5-5, with 8 bases identical to TRBD1. This CDR3 region has 14 residues. The trim removed 0 bases at V and 5 bases at J, leaving 4 bases unmatched. Germline V lookup: CDR1 SGHKS, CDR2 YYEKEE (reference sequence). Written as DNA, the CDR3 is TGTGCCAGCAGCTTGGCACAGGGGGGCCACGAGCAGTACTTC. Residues: CASSLAQGGHEQYF.

This clone was observed once. This chain uses TRBV19 with TRBJ2-1; 10 nucleotides align to TRBD2. CDR1 and CDR2 (germline): LNHDA, SQIVND (reference sequence). V trimming: 7 bases; J trimming: 8 bases; junction bases outside the gene matches: 5. The CDR3 loop spans 13 amino acids. CDR3 DNA sequence: TGTGCCAGTATAAGCGGGGGGGCGGATGAGCAGTTCTTC. Protein product: CASISGGADEQFF.

The chain employs TRBV5-1 and TRBJ1-1, with TRBD1 matching over 8 bases. Germline V gene lookup returns CDR1 SGHRS and CDR2 YFSETQ. The CDR3 contains 15 residues. The ends lost 4 bases at V and 4 bases at J; junction bases unmatched: 9. The CDR3 region is CASSLQDRGLTEAFF. The DNA for the CDR3 is TGCGCCAGCAGCCTCCAAGACAGGGGTCTCACTGAAGCTTTCTTT.

The V call is TRBV9, the J call TRBJ2-5; 9 nucleotides align to TRBD2. Germline assignment: CDR1 SGDLS and CDR2 YYNGEE. The CDR3 spans 16 residues. After removal of 4 bases from V and 5 bases from J, the junction contained 12 bases not matched to a gene. CDR3 in amino acids: CASSPRAGTSLETQYF. In DNA, the CDR3 is TGTGCCAGCAGCCCCCGTGCAGGGACTAGCCTTGAGACCCAGTACTTC.

This chain uses TRBV9 with TRBJ1-3, with no clear D. The length of the CDR3 is 13 residues. V gave up 1 base and J gave up 8 bases, with 10 bases separating them. CDR1 and CDR2 (germline): SGDLS, YYNGEE. The CDR3 region is CASSVPPVDTIYF. CDR3 in DNA: TGTGCCAGCAGCGTACCCCCCGTCGACACCATATATTTT.

V and J are TRBV7-2 and TRBJ2-7; TRBD2 aligns across 8 bases. V lost 5 bases, J lost 6 bases, and 9 bases stayed unmatched. Looked up from germline, CDR1 is SGHTA and CDR2 is FQGNSA. The CDR3 runs to 14 residues. CDR3 sequence (DNA): TGTGCCAGCAGCACGACTAGCGAAGTCTGCGAGCAGTACTTC. The encoded protein is CASSTTSEVCEQYF.

Concerning this clone: The same CDR3 also results from other DNA sequences found in this sample. The chain links TRBV30 to TRBJ2-3; maybe TRBD1 (5 bases). The CDR3 is made up of 14 amino acids. V lost 1 base and J lost 0, with 8 bases in between. Per germline, CDR1 GTSNPN and CDR2 SVGIG (reference sequence). CDR3 coding DNA: TGTGCCTGGAGTGGGGGCCGAAGCACAGATACGCAGTATTTT. It is translated as CAWSGGRSTDTQYF.

In the case of this clone: This same CDR3 is encoded by further DNA sequences in the sample. The chain carries TRBV19 and TRBJ2-7, with 8 bases identical to TRBD1. V trimming: 5 bases; J trimming: 2 bases; junction bases outside the gene matches: 5. Germline CDR1 reads LNHDA; CDR2 reads SQIVND (reference sequence). The CDR3 length is 14 residues. CDR3 amino acids: CASSLGQGTYEQYF. The CDR3 region has the DNA TGTGCCAGTAGTCTTGGACAGGGTACCTACGAGCAGTACTTC.

Note on this clone: The same CDR3 arises from other DNA sequences in this sample as well. This chain uses TRBV6-5 with TRBJ2-5; 11 bases agree with TRBD2. The CDR3 loop spans 15 amino acids. With V trimmed by 0 bases and J by 5 bases, 2 bases remained unmatched. In germline, CDR1 is MNHEY, CDR2 SVGAGI. The CDR3 nucleotides are TGTGCCAGCAGTTACTCCGGGACTAGCGGTGAGACCCAGTACTTC. This gives the protein CASSYSGTSGETQYF.

This clone was detected only a few times. The chain has TRBV10-1 and TRBJ2-3; tentative D call: TRBD1 (5 bases). The CDR3 spans 14 residues. Germline assignment: CDR1 WNHNN and CDR2 SYGVQD (reference sequence). Trimming cost V 3 bases and J 7 bases, with 14 bases left between them. The CDR3 spells CASSDTRRTNTQYF. The CDR3 DNA is TGCGCCAGCAGTGACACTCGAAGGACAAATACGCAGTATTTT.

V is TRBV7-2 and J is TRBJ2-2, with unresolved D. This CDR3 has 13 amino acids. The V end was cut by 5 bases, the J end by 2 bases, with 6 bases between. Germline CDR1 and CDR2: SGHTA and FQGNSA. The DNA of the CDR3 is TGTGCCAGCAGCGTGCTAAACACCGGGGAGCTGTTTTTT. This codes for CASSVLNTGELFF.

J is TRBJ1-1 and V is TRBV5-6; D is perhaps TRBD1 (6 bases). CDR3 length: 14 residues. Trimming took off 3 bases at V and 3 bases at J, with 12 bases between the two ends. Germline V lookup: CDR1 SGHDT, CDR2 YYEEEE. The CDR3 nucleotides are TGTGCCAGCAGCTGGGGGGCAGGGGACACTGAAGCTTTCTTT. Its protein is CASSWGAGDTEAFF. Complete variable domain (other parts from reference TRBV5-6 and TRBJ1-1): DAGVTQSPTHLIKTRGQQVTLRCSPKSGHDTVSWYQQALGQGPQFIFQYYEEEERQRGNFPDRFSGHQFPNYSSELNVNALLLGDSALYLCASSWGAGDTEAFFGQGTRLTVV.

The chain combines TRBV10-1 with TRBJ2-7; 10 bases line up with TRBD1. CDR1 is WNHNN, CDR2 SYGVQD, per germline (reference sequence). CDR3 length: 16 residues. V gave up 7 bases and J gave up 5 bases; unmatched junction bases: 14. In DNA form, the CDR3 reads TGCGCCAGCACCGCGGGGGTTCGGACAGGGGGAAACGAGCAGTACTTC. Translated, it gives CASTAGVRTGGNEQYF.

The CDR3 coding sequence is TGTGCCAGCAGACCCGCCGGGACGGGAAGTGAGCAGTACTTC. Amino acid sequence: CASRPAGTGSEQYF. This chain links TRBV6-5 with TRBJ2-7; either TRBD1 or TRBD2 may fit D (5 bases each). Germline-derived CDR1 and CDR2 are MNHEY and SVGAGI. CDR3 size: 14 residues. V was trimmed by 6 bases and J by 7 bases, leaving 19 bases between them.

The chain is built from TRBV7-3 and TRBJ2-1; 8 positions agree with TRBD2. The CDR3 extends over 15 amino acids. Germline CDR1 and CDR2: SGHTA and FQGTGA. The V segment lost 5 bases and the J segment 4 bases; nucleotides outside the gene matches: 7. The CDR3 reads CASSSSGGHYNEQFF. DNA of the CDR3: TGTGCCAGCAGCAGCAGCGGGGGACATTACAATGAGCAGTTCTTC.

The chain uses TRBV5-4 and TRBJ2-7; TRBD1 matches 9 bases. V trimming: 5 bases; J trimming: 5 bases; junction bases outside the gene matches: 8. CDR3 length: 14 amino acids. Germline V lookup: CDR1 SGHNT, CDR2 YYREEE (reference sequence). In DNA form, the CDR3 reads TGTGCCAGCAGGATACAGGGGGCGCCCAACGAGCAGTACTTC. This gives the protein CASRIQGAPNEQYF.

This clone came up once. The chain couples TRBV2 to TRBJ2-2; 8 bases agree with TRBD1. Losses at the gene ends were 4 bases for V and 4 bases for J; bases not matched to a gene: 2. The germline V gene has CDR1 SNHLY and CDR2 FYNNEI. The CDR3 spans 14 residues. The CDR3 DNA reads TGTGCCAGCAGTGTACAGGGGGTCACCGGGGAGCTGTTTTTT. Translation gives CASSVQGVTGELFF.

The genes are TRBV2 and TRBJ2-7; D gene unclear. Between the trimmed V and J ends, which lost 2 bases and 4 bases, there was a span of 6 bases. The CDR3 has 12 amino acids. CDR1 is SNHLY and CDR2 is FYNNEI in the germline V gene. In DNA, the CDR3 is TGTGCCAGCAGTGAATCGTTGTACGAGCAGTACTTC. This sequence encodes CASSESLYEQYF.

CDR3 protein: CASSSLTGGQTGELFF. DNA for the CDR3: TGTGCCAGCAGTTCCCTTACGGGGGGGCAGACCGGGGAGCTGTTTTTT. The chain couples TRBV6-6 to TRBJ2-2, with 8 positions matching TRBD2. This CDR3 spans 16 amino acids. The junction had 9 bases not matched to a gene; V was cut back by 4 bases and J by 5 bases. Germline CDR1 and CDR2: MNHNY and SVGAGI (reference sequence).

The rearrangement uses TRBV18 and TRBJ2-3; D might be TRBD2 (7 bases). V was cut by 6 bases and J by 6 bases, with 16 bases left in between. Germline CDR1 and CDR2: KGHSH and LQKENI. The CDR3 is 14 amino acids. CDR3 sequence: CASSSGTTGDTQYF. The CDR3, as DNA: TGTGCCAGCTCTTCAGGGACTACAGGGGATACGCAGTATTTT.

V is TRBV5-1 and J is TRBJ2-5; no clear D gene. CDR1 and CDR2 from the germline V gene are SGHRS and YFSETQ. The CDR3 is 15 residues long. The germline V and J ends were trimmed by 0 bases and 4 bases, with 13 bases remaining between them. The CDR3 sequence: CASSLGAGSLETQYF. CDR3 in DNA: TGCGCCAGCAGCTTGGGAGCAGGTAGTTTAGAGACCCAGTACTTC.

The CDR3 spells CATSMIGPYNEQFF. CDR3 DNA: TGTGCCACCAGCATGATTGGACCCTACAATGAGCAGTTCTTC. The chain has TRBV15 and TRBJ2-1; D is unclear. The CDR3 loop spans 14 amino acids. In germline, CDR1 is LNHNV, CDR2 YYDKDF (reference sequence). V was cut by 4 bases and J by 2 bases, with 9 bases left in between.

This chain connects TRBV10-3 to TRBJ2-5; 10 nucleotides align to TRBD2. Per the germline V gene, CDR1 is ENHRY and CDR2 is SYGVKD. The CDR3 consists of 14 residues. Losses at the gene ends were 3 bases for V and 8 bases for J; bases not matched to a gene: 6. The CDR3 reads CAISDQRGGETQYF. CDR3 DNA sequence: TGTGCCATCAGTGATCAGCGGGGGGGGGAAACCCAGTACTTC.